This paragraph reports one T cell receptor (beta chain). No antigen is known for it. An end of the junction differs from the germline gene, which may be a read error. CDR1 and CDR2 from the germline V gene are MNHEY and SVGAGI. The length of the CDR3 is 16 residues. About 10 milliliters was the volume of peripheral blood drawn from each donor. No fewer than 6 million PBMCs went into each sample. The sample belongs to a study of blood T cells in healthy people across ages. Findings and limits, study-wide: Age showed a roughly linear inverse relationship with TCR beta diversity per million T cells.

Primed by a sample-barcoded 5' primer and a J-beta primer mix, a second PCR proceeded for about 6 to 12 cycles. Each cDNA was tagged by a template-switch adaptor containing 12 random nucleotides. MiXCR, applied by TCRdb to the 5' RACE reads, yields one record per CDR3 protein. This table holds some 1.6 million distinct CDR3 sequences, approximately 32% found once. This sequence joins TRBV6-5 and TRBJ1-2; D gene uncertain. Input material: blood. This receptor was taken from a woman in her thirties in good health. The CDR3 nucleotides are TGTACCAGCAGTTACGCAAGACTGCAGAGTAACTATGGCTACACCTTC. It yields the protein CTSSYARLQSNYGYTF.